This TCR beta chain derives from a study of circulating CD8 cells and anti-PD-1 response in melanoma. Study-wide findings and caveats: The cohort mixed treatment-naive and previously treated patients. Under 7% of TRB clonotypes were shared between subsets at M1. TIGIT repertoires were least diverse, DNEG repertoires most diverse.

Each library started from about 15 ng of total RNA using the QIAseq Immune Repertoire TCR panel. TCRdb reprocessed the reads with MiXCR, giving one entry per CDR3 protein. This table has approximately 1,000 distinct CDR3 sequences, under 10% appearing once. V was pared by 0 bases and J by 2 bases, with 10 bases between. CDR3 length equals 15 residues. Germline V gene data show CDR1 as SGHVS and CDR2 as FQNEAQ. In its sample, this clonotype is medium-sized. Its antigen is currently unknown. From live CD3+CD8+TCRalphabeta+ cells, four PD-1 and/or TIGIT subsets were sorted. The origin of this receptor is a human donor with melanoma. The material sequenced was CD8+ T cells from PBMCs, taken at baseline or after one month of anti-PD-1 therapy (not recorded which). The J gene is TRBJ2-5, the V gene TRBV7-8; D uncertain. CDR3 coding DNA: TGTGCCAGCAGCTTAGCGCATAGCCGTCAAGAGACCCAGTACTTC. Residues: CASSLAHSRQETQYF.